This TCR beta chain was recorded in a study of cytomegalovirus exposure and HLA in healthy donors. Whole-study results and caveats: In vitro, three CMV-associated chains proved specific for CMV antigens. The finding came from a later analysis; first-cohort TCR clusters tended to co-occur in the approximately 120 validation repertoires. Across donors, most TCRs were seen rarely, yet some public ones were widespread.

Clones were read by immunoSEQ multiplex PCR, and TCRdb kept only the in-frame ones, dropping some. The sample holds 300,000 or so clones, 88% seen once. About this clone itself: Antigen specificity is unknown.

Germline V gene data show CDR1 as MNHEY and CDR2 as SVGAGI. Trimming removed 5 bases at V and 3 bases at J, with 14 bases between. The CDR3 has 15 residues. This TCR was sampled from a man in his thirties or forties in good health and CMV-seronegative. Source material: PBMCs. The chain joins TRBV6-5 to TRBJ1-5, with D possibly TRBD1 on 6 matching bases. The DNA of the CDR3 is TGTGCCAGCAGTCCCGACAGGATCCCCAATCAGCCCCAGCATTTT. This gives the protein CASSPDRIPNQPQHF.